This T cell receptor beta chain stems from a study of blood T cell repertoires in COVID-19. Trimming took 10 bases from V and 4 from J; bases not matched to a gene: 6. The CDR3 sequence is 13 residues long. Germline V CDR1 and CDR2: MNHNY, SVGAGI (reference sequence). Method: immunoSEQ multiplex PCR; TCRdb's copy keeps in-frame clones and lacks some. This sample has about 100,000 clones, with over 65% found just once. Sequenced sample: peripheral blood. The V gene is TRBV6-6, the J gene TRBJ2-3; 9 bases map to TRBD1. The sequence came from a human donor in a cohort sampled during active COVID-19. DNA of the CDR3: TGTGCCACCGGGACAGGGCCGTCAGATACGCAGTATTTT. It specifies CATGTGPSDTQYF.